Sequencing of this T cell receptor (beta chain) was carried out in a study of T cells after yellow fever vaccination. Template switching with 5'RACE generated the TCR cDNA and added a universal primer site and UMIs. TCRdb passed the 5' RACE reads through MiXCR, listing each CDR3 protein once. The table lists around 530,000 distinct CDR3 sequences, around 16% of them singletons. V was cut by 0 bases and J by 2 bases, with 4 bases left in between. The CDR3 is made up of 13 amino acids. Per germline, CDR1 SGHRS and CDR2 YFSETQ. This clonotype has at least ten counts. What it recognizes is unknown. Study-wide findings and caveats: Clones that expanded after primary vaccination mostly reappeared after the booster (96% CD4, approximately 87% CD8). A secondary response was less intense yet reached its peak sooner, at day 5 versus 15. Only a small proportion of the clonotypes turned up in both the CD4 and the CD8 compartments, likely arising from convergent recombination.

Sequencing was performed on PBMCs, taken about 5 days after the first yellow fever vaccination. The receptor was isolated from a man between 18 and 29 years old who received the YFV17D yellow fever vaccine. The V call is TRBV5-1, the J call TRBJ2-3; D ambiguous. The CDR3 reads CASSLDNTDTQYF. CDR3 coding DNA: TGCGCCAGCAGCTTGGACAACACAGATACGCAGTATTTT. The full variable domain, rest sourced from reference TRBV5-1 and TRBJ2-3, is KAGVTQTPRYLIKTRGQQVTLSCSPISGHRSVSWYQQTPGQGLQFLFEYFSETQRNKGNFPGRFSGRQFSNSRSEMNVSTLELGDSALYLCASSLDNTDTQYFGPGTRLTVL.